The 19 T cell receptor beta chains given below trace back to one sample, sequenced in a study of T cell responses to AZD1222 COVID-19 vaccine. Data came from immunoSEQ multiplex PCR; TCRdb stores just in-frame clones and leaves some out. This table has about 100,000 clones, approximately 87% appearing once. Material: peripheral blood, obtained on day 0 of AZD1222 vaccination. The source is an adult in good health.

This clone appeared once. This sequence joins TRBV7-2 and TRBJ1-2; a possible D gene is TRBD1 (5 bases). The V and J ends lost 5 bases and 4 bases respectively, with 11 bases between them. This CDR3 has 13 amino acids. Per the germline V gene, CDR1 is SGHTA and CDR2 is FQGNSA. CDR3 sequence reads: CASSPDRSYGYTF. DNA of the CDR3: TGTGCCAGCAGCCCCGACAGATCCTATGGCTACACCTTC.

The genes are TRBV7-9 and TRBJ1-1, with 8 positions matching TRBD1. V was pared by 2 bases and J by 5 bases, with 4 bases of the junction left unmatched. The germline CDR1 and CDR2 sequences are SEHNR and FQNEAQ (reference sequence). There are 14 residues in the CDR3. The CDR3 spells CASSLTTGGTEAFF. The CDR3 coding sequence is TGTGCCAGCAGCTTAACAACAGGGGGGACTGAAGCTTTCTTT.

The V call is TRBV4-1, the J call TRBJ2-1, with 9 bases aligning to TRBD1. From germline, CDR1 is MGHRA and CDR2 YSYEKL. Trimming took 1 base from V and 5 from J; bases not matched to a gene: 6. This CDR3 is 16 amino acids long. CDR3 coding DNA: TGCGCCAGCAGCCAAGGCAGGGACAGGGACAACAATGAGCAGTTCTTC. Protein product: CASSQGRDRDNNEQFF.

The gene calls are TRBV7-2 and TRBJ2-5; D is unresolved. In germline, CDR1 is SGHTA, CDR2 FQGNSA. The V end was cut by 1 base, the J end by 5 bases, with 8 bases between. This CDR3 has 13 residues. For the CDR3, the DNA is TGTGCCAGCAGCTTAGTATTCCAGGAGACCCAGTACTTC. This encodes CASSLVFQETQYF.

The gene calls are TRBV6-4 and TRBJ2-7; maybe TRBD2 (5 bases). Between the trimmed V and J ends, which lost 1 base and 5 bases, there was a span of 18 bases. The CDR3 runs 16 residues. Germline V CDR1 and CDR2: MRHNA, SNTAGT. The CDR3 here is CASSDLVPGSENEQYF. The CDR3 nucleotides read TGTGCCAGCAGTGACTTGGTCCCGGGGTCGGAGAACGAGCAGTACTTC.

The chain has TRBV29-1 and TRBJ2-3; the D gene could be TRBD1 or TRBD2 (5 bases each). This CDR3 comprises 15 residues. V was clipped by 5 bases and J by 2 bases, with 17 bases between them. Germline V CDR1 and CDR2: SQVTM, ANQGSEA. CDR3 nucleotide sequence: TGCAGCGTTTGGGGGATTCCGCCTTCCACAGATACGCAGTATTTT. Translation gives CSVWGIPPSTDTQYF.

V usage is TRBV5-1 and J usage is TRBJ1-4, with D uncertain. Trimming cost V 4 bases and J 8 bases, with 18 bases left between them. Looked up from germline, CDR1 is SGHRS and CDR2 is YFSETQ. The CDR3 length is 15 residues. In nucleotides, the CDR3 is TGCGCCAGCAGCCCTTCCGCTGCCCTAGGGGAAAAACTGTTTTTT. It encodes CASSPSAALGEKLFF.

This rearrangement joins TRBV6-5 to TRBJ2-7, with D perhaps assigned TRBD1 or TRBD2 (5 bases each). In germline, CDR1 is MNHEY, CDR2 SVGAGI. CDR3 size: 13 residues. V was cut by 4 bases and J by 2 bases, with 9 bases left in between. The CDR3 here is CASSWDATYEQYF. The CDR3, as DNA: TGTGCCAGCAGTTGGGACGCTACCTACGAGCAGTACTTC.

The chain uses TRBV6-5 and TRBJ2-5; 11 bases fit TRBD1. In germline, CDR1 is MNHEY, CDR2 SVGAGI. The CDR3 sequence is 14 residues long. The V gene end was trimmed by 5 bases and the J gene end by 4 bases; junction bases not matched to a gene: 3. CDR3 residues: CASSRTGGRETQYF. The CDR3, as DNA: TGTGCCAGCAGTCGGACAGGGGGCAGAGAGACCCAGTACTTC.

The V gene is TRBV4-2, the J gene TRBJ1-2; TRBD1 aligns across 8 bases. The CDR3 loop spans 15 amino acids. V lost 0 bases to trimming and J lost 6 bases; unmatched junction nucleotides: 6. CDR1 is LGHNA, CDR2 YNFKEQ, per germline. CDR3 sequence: CASSQEGQGADGYTF. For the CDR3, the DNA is TGTGCCAGCAGCCAAGAGGGGCAGGGGGCGGATGGCTACACCTTC.

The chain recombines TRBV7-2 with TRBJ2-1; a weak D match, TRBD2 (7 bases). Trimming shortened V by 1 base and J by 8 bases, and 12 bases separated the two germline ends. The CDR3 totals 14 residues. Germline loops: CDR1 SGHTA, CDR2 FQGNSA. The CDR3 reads CASSLGGGQDEQFF. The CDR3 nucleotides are TGTGCCAGCAGCTTAGGGGGGGGGCAGGATGAGCAGTTCTTC.

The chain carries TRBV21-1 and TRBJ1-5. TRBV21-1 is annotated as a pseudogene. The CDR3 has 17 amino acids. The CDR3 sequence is CASSLPRGLGGNQPQHF. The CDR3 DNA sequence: TGTGCCAGCAGCCTCCCCAGGGGACTGGGAGGCAATCAGCCCCAGCATTTT.

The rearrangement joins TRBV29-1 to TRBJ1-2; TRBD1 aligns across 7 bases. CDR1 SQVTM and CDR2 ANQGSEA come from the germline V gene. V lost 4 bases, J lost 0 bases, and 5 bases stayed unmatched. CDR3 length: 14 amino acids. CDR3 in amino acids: CSVGGTEANYGYTF. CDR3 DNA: TGCAGCGTTGGCGGGACAGAAGCTAACTATGGCTACACCTTC. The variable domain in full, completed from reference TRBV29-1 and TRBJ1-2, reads SAVISQKPSRDICQRGTSLTIQCQVDSQVTMMFWYRQQPGQSLTLIATANQGSEATYESGFVIDKFPISRPNLTFSTLTVSNMSPEDSSIYLCSVGGTEANYGYTFGSGTRLTVV.

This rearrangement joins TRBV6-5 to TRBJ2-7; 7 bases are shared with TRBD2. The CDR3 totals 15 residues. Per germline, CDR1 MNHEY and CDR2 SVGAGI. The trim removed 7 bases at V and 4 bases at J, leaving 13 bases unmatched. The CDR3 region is CASTEGLAETYEQYF. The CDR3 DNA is TGTGCCAGCACCGAAGGGCTAGCGGAGACTTACGAGCAGTACTTC.

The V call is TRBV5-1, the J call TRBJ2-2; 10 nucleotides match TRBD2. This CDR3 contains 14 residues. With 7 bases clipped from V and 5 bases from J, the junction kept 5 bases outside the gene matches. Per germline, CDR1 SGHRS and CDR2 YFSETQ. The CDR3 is CASASGSGTGELFF. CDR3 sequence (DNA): TGCGCCAGCGCTAGCGGGAGCGGAACCGGGGAGCTGTTTTTT.

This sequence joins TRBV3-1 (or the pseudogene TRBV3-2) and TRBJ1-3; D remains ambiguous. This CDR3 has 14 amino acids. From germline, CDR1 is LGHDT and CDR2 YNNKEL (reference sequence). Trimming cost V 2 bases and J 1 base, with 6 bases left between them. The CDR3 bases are TGTGCCAGCAGCCAATTCGGGTCTGGAAACACCATATATTTT. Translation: CASSQFGSGNTIYF.

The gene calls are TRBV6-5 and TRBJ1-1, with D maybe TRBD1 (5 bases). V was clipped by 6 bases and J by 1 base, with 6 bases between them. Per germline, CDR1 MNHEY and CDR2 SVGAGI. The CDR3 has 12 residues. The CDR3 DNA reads TGTGCCAGCAGGGGACCGAACACTGAAGCTTTCTTT. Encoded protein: CASRGPNTEAFF.

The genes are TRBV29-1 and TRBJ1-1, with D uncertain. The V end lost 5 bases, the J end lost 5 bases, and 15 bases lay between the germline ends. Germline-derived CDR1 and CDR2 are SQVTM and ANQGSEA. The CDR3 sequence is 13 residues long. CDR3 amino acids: CSVRPQFGTEAFF. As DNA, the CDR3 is TGCAGCGTTCGCCCCCAATTCGGGACTGAAGCTTTCTTT.

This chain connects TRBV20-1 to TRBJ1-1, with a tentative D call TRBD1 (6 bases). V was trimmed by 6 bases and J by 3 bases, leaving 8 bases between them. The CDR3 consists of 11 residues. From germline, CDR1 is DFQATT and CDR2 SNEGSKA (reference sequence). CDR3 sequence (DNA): TGCAGTGCACAGGGTTACACTGAAGCTTTCTTT. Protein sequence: CSAQGYTEAFF.